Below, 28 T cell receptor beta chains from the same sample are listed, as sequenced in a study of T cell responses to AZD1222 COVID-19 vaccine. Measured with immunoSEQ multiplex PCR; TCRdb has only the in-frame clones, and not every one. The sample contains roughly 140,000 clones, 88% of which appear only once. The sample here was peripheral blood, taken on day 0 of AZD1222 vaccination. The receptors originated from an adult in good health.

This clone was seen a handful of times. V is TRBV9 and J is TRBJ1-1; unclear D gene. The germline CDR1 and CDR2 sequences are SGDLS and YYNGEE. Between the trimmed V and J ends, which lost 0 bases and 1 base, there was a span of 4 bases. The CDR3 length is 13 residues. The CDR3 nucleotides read TGTGCCAGCAGCGTAGCTCAGAACACTGAAGCTTTCTTT. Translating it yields CASSVAQNTEAFF.

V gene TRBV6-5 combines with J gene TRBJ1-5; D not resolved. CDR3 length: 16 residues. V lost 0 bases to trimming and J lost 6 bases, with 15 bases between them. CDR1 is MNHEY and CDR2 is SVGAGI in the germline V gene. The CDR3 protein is CASSYSGEAPIQPQHF. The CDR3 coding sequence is TGTGCCAGCAGTTACTCGGGTGAGGCGCCGATTCAGCCCCAGCATTTT.

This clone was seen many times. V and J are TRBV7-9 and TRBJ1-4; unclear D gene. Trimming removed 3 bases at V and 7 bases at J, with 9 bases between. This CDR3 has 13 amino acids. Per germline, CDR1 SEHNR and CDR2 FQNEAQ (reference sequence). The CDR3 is CASSFGRLEKLFF. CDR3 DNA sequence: TGTGCCAGCAGCTTTGGCCGACTTGAAAAACTGTTTTTT.

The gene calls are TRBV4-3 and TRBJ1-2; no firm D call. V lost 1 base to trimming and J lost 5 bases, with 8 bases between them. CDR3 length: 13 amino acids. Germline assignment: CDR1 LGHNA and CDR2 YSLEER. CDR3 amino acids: CASSQGWKYGYTF. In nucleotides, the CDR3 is TGCGCCAGCAGCCAAGGTTGGAAGTATGGCTACACCTTC.

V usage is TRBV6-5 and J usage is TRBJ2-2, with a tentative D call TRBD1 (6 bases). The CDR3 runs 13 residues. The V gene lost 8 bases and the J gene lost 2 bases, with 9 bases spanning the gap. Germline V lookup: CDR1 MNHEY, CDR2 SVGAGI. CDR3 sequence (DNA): TGTGCCAGCCATGGGACAAACACCGGGGAGCTGTTTTTT. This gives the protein CASHGTNTGELFF.

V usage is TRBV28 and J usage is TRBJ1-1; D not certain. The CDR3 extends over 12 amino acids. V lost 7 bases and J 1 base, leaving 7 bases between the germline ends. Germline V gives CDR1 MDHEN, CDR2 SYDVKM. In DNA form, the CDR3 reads TGTGCCAGCAAAAACTCGAACACTGAAGCTTTCTTT. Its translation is CASKNSNTEAFF.

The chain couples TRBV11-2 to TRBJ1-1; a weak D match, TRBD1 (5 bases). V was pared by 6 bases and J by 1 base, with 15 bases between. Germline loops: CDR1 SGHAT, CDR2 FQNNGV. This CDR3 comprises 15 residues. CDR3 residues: CASRNSGTRNTEAFF. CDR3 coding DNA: TGTGCCAGCAGAAACTCCGGGACTCGGAACACTGAAGCTTTCTTT.

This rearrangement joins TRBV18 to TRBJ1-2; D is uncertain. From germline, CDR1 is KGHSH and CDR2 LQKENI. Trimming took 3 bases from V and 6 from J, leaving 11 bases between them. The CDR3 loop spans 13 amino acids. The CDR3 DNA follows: TGTGCCAGCTCACCCCGGGCGGACGATGGCTACACCTTC. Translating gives CASSPRADDGYTF.

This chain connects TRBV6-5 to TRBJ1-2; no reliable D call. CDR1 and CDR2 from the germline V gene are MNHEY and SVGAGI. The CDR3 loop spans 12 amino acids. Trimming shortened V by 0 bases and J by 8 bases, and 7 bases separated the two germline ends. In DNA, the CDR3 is TGTGCCAGCAGTTACTCTCCAGAGGGCTACACCTTC. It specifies CASSYSPEGYTF.

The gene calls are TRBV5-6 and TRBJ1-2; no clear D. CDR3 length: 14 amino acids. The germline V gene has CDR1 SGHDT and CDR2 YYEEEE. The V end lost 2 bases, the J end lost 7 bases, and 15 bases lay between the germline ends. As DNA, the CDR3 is TGTGCCAGCAGCTTAGGACCAGAGACCCGTGGCTACACCTTC. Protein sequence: CASSLGPETRGYTF.

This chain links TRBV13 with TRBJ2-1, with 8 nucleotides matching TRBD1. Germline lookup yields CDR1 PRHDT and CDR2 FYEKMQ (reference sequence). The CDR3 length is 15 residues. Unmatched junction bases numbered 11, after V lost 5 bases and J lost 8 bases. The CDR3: CASSQGQGARYEQFF. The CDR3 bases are TGTGCCAGCAGCCAGGGGCAGGGGGCGCGATATGAGCAGTTCTTC.

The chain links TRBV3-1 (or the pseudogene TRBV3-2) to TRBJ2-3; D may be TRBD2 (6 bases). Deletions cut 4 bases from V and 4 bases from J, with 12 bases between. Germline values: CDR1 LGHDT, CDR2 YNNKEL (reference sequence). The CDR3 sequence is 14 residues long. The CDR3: CASSRKTSSDTQYF. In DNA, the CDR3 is TGTGCCAGCAGCCGCAAGACTAGTTCAGATACGCAGTATTTT.

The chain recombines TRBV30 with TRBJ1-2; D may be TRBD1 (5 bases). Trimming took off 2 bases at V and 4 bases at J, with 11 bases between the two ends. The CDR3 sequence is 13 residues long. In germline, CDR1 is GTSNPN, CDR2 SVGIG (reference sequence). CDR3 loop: CAWSPDSIYGYTF. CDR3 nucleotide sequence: TGTGCCTGGAGTCCTGACAGCATCTATGGCTACACCTTC.

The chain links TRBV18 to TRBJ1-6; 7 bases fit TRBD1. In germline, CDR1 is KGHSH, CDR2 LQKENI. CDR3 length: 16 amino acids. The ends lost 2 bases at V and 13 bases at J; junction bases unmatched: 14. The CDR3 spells CASSPRSGGGISPLHF. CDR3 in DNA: TGTGCCAGCTCACCAAGGAGTGGAGGGGGCATCTCTCCCCTCCACTTT.

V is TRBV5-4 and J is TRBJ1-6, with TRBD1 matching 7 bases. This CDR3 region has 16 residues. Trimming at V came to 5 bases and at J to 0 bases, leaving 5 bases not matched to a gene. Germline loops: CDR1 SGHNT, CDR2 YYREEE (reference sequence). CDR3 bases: TGTGCCAGCAGGTCAGGGGGAAGCTCCTATAATTCACCCCTCCACTTT. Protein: CASRSGGSSYNSPLHF.

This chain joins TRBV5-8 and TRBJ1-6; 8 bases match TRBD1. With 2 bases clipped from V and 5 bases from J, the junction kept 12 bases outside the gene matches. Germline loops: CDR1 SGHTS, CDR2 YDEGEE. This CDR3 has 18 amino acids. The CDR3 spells CASSFGQGTVRDNSPLHF. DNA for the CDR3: TGTGCCAGCAGCTTTGGACAGGGAACCGTTCGCGATAATTCACCCCTCCACTTT.

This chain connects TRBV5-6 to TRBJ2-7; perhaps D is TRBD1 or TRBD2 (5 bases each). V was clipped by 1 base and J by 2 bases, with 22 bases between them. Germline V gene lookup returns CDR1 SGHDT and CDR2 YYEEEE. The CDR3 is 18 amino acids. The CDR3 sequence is CASSLFEGFRPPTYEQYF. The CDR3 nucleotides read TGTGCCAGCAGCTTGTTTGAGGGGTTCAGGCCGCCAACCTACGAGCAGTACTTC.

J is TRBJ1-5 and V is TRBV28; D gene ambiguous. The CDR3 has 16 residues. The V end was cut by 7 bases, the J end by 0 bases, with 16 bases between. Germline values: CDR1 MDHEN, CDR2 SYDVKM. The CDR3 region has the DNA TGTGCCAGCACTACAACAGTTTACTATAGCAATCAGCCCCAGCATTTT. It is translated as CASTTTVYYSNQPQHF.

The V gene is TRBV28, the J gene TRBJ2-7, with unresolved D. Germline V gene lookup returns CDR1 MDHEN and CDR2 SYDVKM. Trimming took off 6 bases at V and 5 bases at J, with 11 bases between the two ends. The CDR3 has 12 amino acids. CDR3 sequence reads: CASRGDWHEQYF. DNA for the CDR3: TGTGCCAGCAGGGGCGACTGGCACGAGCAGTACTTC.

The CDR3 spells CASSLGGRAVNTEAFF. Written as DNA, the CDR3 is TGCGCCAGCAGCTTGGGGGGCCGAGCGGTGAACACTGAAGCTTTCTTT. J is TRBJ1-1 and V is TRBV5-1, with TRBD1 as a possible D gene (5 bases). Germline CDR1 reads SGHRS; CDR2 reads YFSETQ. The CDR3 loop spans 16 amino acids. Trimming cost V 0 bases and J 0 bases, with 12 bases left between them.

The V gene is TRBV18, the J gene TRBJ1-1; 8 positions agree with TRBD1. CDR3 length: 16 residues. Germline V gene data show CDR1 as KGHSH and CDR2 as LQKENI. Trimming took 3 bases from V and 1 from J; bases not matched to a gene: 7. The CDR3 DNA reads TGTGCCAGCTCACCGCAGGGGGCGCGGACGAACACTGAAGCTTTCTTT. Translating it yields CASSPQGARTNTEAFF.

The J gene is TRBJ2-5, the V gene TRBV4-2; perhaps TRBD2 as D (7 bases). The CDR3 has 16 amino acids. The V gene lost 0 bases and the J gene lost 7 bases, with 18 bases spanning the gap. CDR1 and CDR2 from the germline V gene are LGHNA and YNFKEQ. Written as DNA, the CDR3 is TGTGCCAGCAGCCAAGATTCAGGTCGGAGGGGGGGGACCCAGTACTTC. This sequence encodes CASSQDSGRRGGTQYF.

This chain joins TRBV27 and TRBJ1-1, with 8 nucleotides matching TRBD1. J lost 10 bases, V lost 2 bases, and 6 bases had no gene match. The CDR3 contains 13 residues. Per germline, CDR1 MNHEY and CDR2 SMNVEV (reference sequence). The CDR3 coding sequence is TGTGCCAGCAGTTTAAGGGGGACAGGATCAGCTTTCTTT. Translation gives CASSLRGTGSAFF.

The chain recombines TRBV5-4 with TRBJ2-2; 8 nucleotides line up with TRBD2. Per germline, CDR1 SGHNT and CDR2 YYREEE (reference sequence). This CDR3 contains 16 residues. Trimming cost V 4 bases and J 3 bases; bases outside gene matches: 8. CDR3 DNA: TGTGCCAGCAGCCCCGGGACTAGAACGTACACCGGGGAGCTGTTTTTT. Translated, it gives CASSPGTRTYTGELFF.

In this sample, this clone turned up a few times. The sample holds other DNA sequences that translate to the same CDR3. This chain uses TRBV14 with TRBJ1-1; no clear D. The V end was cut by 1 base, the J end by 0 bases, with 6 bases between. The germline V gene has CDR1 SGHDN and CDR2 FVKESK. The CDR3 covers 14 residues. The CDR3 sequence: CASSQAGMNTEAFF. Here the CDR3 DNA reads TGTGCCAGCAGCCAAGCCGGTATGAACACTGAAGCTTTCTTT.

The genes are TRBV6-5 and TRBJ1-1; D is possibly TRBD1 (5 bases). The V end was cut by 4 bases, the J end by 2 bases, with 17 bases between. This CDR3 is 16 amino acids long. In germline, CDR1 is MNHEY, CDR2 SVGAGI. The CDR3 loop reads CASSSQLGGGNTEAFF. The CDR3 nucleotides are TGTGCCAGCAGTTCGCAGCTCGGGGGAGGAAACACTGAAGCTTTCTTT.

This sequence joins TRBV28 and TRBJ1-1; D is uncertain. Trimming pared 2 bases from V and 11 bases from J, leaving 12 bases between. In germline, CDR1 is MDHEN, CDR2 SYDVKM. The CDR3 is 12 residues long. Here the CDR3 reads CASSLRSGGAFF. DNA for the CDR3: TGTGCCAGCAGTTTAAGGTCCGGTGGGGCTTTCTTT.

The CDR3 region is CASSYWGTGSDTQYF. Written as DNA, the CDR3 is TGTGCCAGCAGTTATTGGGGGACAGGGTCGGATACGCAGTATTTT. The rearrangement joins TRBV6-2 or TRBV6-3 to TRBJ2-3, with 9 bases matching TRBD1. CDR1 and CDR2 from the germline V gene are MNHEY and SVGEGT. V lost 3 bases, J lost 6 bases, and 7 bases stayed unmatched. This CDR3 comprises 15 residues.